These 29 T cell receptor beta chains originate from one sample sequenced in a study of glioma-infiltrating T cells after dendritic cell vaccination. TCRdb's copy holds only in-frame clones and misses some; the assay was immunoSEQ multiplex PCR. The sample consists of 80,000 to 100,000 clones, over 60% of them appearing once. The material sequenced was blood, taken before dendritic cell vaccination. The receptors were gathered from a human donor with glioblastoma.

The chain couples TRBV7-9 to TRBJ1-6; possible D gene TRBD1, 5 bases. Germline CDR1 reads SEHNR; CDR2 reads FQNEAQ (reference sequence). This CDR3 is 13 amino acids long. The V end lost 5 bases, the J end lost 14 bases, and 16 bases lay between the germline ends. CDR3 region: CASSPGGGRTLHF. The CDR3 bases are TGTGCCAGCAGCCCCGGGGGGGGGAGGACCCTCCACTTT.

The rearrangement uses TRBV7-6 and TRBJ2-7; 9 nucleotides line up with TRBD1. There are 17 residues in the CDR3. V dropped 5 bases and J dropped 2; count of bases not matched to a gene: 13. CDR1 and CDR2 from the germline V gene are SGHVS and FNYEAQ. For the CDR3, the DNA is TGTGCCAGCAGCCCCCGCGGGACAGGGCGGATTACCTACGAGCAGTACTTC. It encodes CASSPRGTGRITYEQYF.

Only one count was recorded for this clone. This chain joins TRBV7-6 and TRBJ2-2; 8 bases align to TRBD2. V trimming: 7 bases; J trimming: 4 bases; junction bases outside the gene matches: 8. Per germline, CDR1 SGHVS and CDR2 FNYEAQ. This CDR3 is 15 amino acids long. The DNA of the CDR3 is TGTGCCAGCACCTCGGCGGGGGGTTTCACCGGGGAGCTGTTTTTT. Protein product: CASTSAGGFTGELFF.

V usage is TRBV5-6 and J usage is TRBJ2-7; no clear D. Germline V gene sequence: CDR1 SGHDT, CDR2 YYEEEE. V lost 1 base to trimming and J lost 4 bases, with 3 bases between them. CDR3 size: 11 residues. The CDR3 region is CASSLQYEQYF. CDR3 nucleotides: TGTGCCAGCAGCTTGCAATACGAGCAGTACTTC.

This rearrangement joins TRBV6-6 to TRBJ1-1; perhaps TRBD1 as D (5 bases). Germline CDR1 is MNHNY and CDR2 is SVGAGI (reference sequence). V lost 5 bases to trimming and J lost 9 bases, with 16 bases between them. The CDR3 loop spans 13 amino acids. Here the CDR3 reads CASSHPRQPKAFF. DNA of the CDR3: TGTGCCAGCAGTCACCCCCGACAGCCCAAAGCTTTCTTT.

As concerns this clone: A read error may account for a junction end that differs from germline. The chain links TRBV6-6 to TRBJ2-4; 11 positions match TRBD2. CDR3 length equals 14 residues. Germline CDR1 reads MNHNY; CDR2 reads SVGAGI (reference sequence). DNA for the CDR3: TGTGCCAGCAGTTACTCGCCCATAGCGGGAGGGCTGCACTTC. It is translated as CASSYSPIAGGLHF.

This clone was counted many times. A junction boundary mismatches the germline segment, possibly from a read error. V usage is TRBV18 and J usage is TRBJ2-7; 8 bases match TRBD1. CDR1 and CDR2 from the germline V gene are KGHSH and LQKENI. The CDR3 spans 11 residues. The CDR3 loop reads CASSQNRDRSF. Written as DNA, the CDR3 is TGTGCCAGCTCACAAAACCGGGACAGGTCCTTC.

The chain recombines TRBV6-1 with TRBJ1-3; TRBD1 matches at 9 bases. The CDR3 contains 16 residues. The V gene's germline CDR1 is MNHNS and CDR2 SASEGT. V gave up 4 bases and J gave up 0 bases; unmatched junction bases: 4. The CDR3 sequence is CASSGQGVFSGNTIYF. The CDR3 DNA is TGTGCCAGCAGTGGACAGGGGGTCTTCTCTGGAAACACCATATATTTT.

The gene calls are TRBV25-1 and TRBJ1-1; D remains ambiguous. The V and J ends lost 8 bases and 0 bases respectively, with 13 bases between them. The CDR3 is made up of 14 amino acids. From germline, CDR1 is MGHDK and CDR2 SYGVNS. CDR3 protein: CASGQGVLNTEAFF. For the CDR3, the DNA is TGTGCCAGCGGTCAAGGAGTCCTGAACACTGAAGCTTTCTTT.

The rearrangement links TRBV5-1 to TRBJ1-6; TRBD1 aligns across 7 bases. V was pared by 4 bases and J by 8 bases, with 3 bases of the junction left unmatched. The CDR3 loop spans 13 amino acids. Germline CDR1 SGHRS, CDR2 YFSETQ. CDR3 loop: CASSLTGDSPLHF. CDR3 in DNA: TGCGCCAGCAGCCTAACAGGGGATTCACCCCTCCACTTT. Together with reference TRBV5-1 and TRBJ1-6, the CDR3 gives the full variable domain: KAGVTQTPRYLIKTRGQQVTLSCSPISGHRSVSWYQQTPGQGLQFLFEYFSETQRNKGNFPGRFSGRQFSNSRSEMNVSTLELGDSALYLCASSLTGDSPLHFGNGTRLTVT.

The V and J genes are TRBV15 and TRBJ1-5; the match to TRBD1 covers 7 bases. The V gene end was trimmed by 6 bases and the J gene end by 2 bases; junction bases not matched to a gene: 10. The germline V gene has CDR1 LNHNV and CDR2 YYDKDF (reference sequence). The CDR3 is 16 residues long. This CDR3 reads CATRQDRDIGNQPQHF. The CDR3 coding sequence is TGTGCCACCAGACAAGACAGGGACATAGGCAATCAGCCCCAGCATTTT. The full variable domain, its missing parts supplied by reference TRBV15 and TRBJ1-5, is DAMVIQNPRYQVTQFGKPVTLSCSQTLNHNVMYWYQQKSSQAPKLLFHYYDKDFNNEADTPDNFQSRRPNTSFCFLDIRSPGLGDTAMYLCATRQDRDIGNQPQHFGDGTRLSIL.

The chain links TRBV18 to TRBJ2-5; 7 nucleotides align to TRBD1. The end of the DNA fits TRBJ2-7 better, so the J call may be wrong. Germline values: CDR1 KGHSH, CDR2 LQKENI. The CDR3 extends over 15 amino acids. The CDR3 spells CASSPPTGRFYEQYF. The DNA of the CDR3 is TGTGCCAGCTCACCCCCGACAGGGCGCTTCTACGAGCAGTACTTC.

This clone was detected only a few times. This sequence joins TRBV10-3 and TRBJ1-2; tentatively, D is TRBD1 (6 bases). The V end lost 7 bases, the J end lost 2 bases, and 11 bases lay between the germline ends. Looked up from germline, CDR1 is ENHRY and CDR2 is SYGVKD. CDR3 size: 13 residues. The DNA for the CDR3 is TGTGCCATCACCGACAGGTTGAACTATGGCTACACCTTC. The encoded protein is CAITDRLNYGYTF.

The chain has TRBV19 and TRBJ2-7; TRBD1 matches 7 bases. The CDR3 totals 14 residues. V dropped 2 bases and J dropped 5; count of bases not matched to a gene: 6. Germline loops: CDR1 LNHDA, CDR2 SQIVND (reference sequence). CDR3 sequence: CASSILEGANEQYF. The CDR3 nucleotides are TGTGCCAGTAGTATATTAGAGGGGGCTAACGAGCAGTACTTC.

The rearrangement links TRBV18 to TRBJ1-1, with a weak D call TRBD1 (5 bases). Trimming took off 6 bases at V and 4 bases at J, with 27 bases between the two ends. The CDR3 length is 18 residues. Looked up from germline, CDR1 is KGHSH and CDR2 is LQKENI. CDR3 bases: TGTGCCAGCTCTGTGGTTTCGCAGGGAGGATCTCGGAGCACTGAAGCTTTCTTT. It specifies CASSVVSQGGSRSTEAFF.

This chain connects TRBV9 to TRBJ1-5; D is perhaps TRBD1 (5 bases). V shed 3 bases and J shed 2 bases, with 9 bases lying between them. This CDR3 comprises 14 residues. CDR1 and CDR2 from the germline V gene are SGDLS and YYNGEE. Here the CDR3 reads CASSGGGRNQPQHF. The CDR3 region has the DNA TGTGCCAGCAGCGGGGGGGGACGCAATCAGCCCCAGCATTTT. Full variable domain (outside the CDR3, taken from reference TRBV9 and TRBJ1-5): DSGVTQTPKHLITATGQRVTLRCSPRSGDLSVYWYQQSLDQGLQFLIQYYNGEERAKGNILERFSAQQFPDLHSELNLSSLELGDSALYFCASSGGGRNQPQHFGDGTRLSIL.

This chain uses TRBV9 with TRBJ2-5, with 7 bases identical to TRBD2. This CDR3 has 16 residues. CDR1 and CDR2 from the germline V gene are SGDLS and YYNGEE. With 0 bases clipped from V and 2 bases from J, the junction kept 7 bases outside the gene matches. CDR3 sequence reads: CASSVVASGKQETQYF. The CDR3 region has the DNA TGTGCCAGCAGCGTAGTGGCTAGCGGAAAACAAGAGACCCAGTACTTC.

J is TRBJ1-2 and V is TRBV19; D perhaps matches TRBD1 (6 bases). V lost 3 bases to trimming and J lost 4 bases, with 15 bases between them. Germline-derived CDR1 and CDR2 are LNHDA and SQIVND (reference sequence). The CDR3 covers 15 residues. In nucleotides, the CDR3 is TGTGCCAGTAGTATTCGCGGACAGCCTGTCTATGGCTACACCTTC. As protein: CASSIRGQPVYGYTF.

The table lists this clone with a few counts. The V gene is TRBV7-6, the J gene TRBJ2-7, with 11 bases matching TRBD2. The CDR3 sequence is 14 residues long. The trim removed 4 bases at V and 5 bases at J, leaving 4 bases unmatched. CDR1 is SGHVS and CDR2 is FNYEAQ in the germline V gene. The DNA for the CDR3 is TGTGCCAGCAGCTCCCTAGCGGGAGGCAACGAGCAGTACTTC. Residues: CASSSLAGGNEQYF.

The J gene is TRBJ1-1, the V gene TRBV6-1; 7 nucleotides align to TRBD1. The length of the CDR3 is 13 residues. Germline CDR1 is MNHNS and CDR2 is SASEGT. V shed 5 bases, J shed 5 bases, and the junction held 5 bases outside the gene matches. The CDR3 spells CASSSPQGTEAFF. Written as DNA, the CDR3 is TGTGCCAGCAGTTCTCCACAGGGGACTGAAGCTTTCTTT.

The V and J genes are TRBV19 and TRBJ1-1; perhaps TRBD1 as D (5 bases). V was pared by 3 bases and J by 0 bases, with 14 bases between. CDR1 LNHDA and CDR2 SQIVND come from the germline V gene (reference sequence). The CDR3 has 16 residues. The CDR3 spells CASSMGLGDLNTEAFF. Here the CDR3 DNA reads TGTGCCAGTAGTATGGGGCTTGGGGATCTGAACACTGAAGCTTTCTTT.

This rearrangement joins TRBV5-1 to TRBJ2-7; 12 positions match TRBD1. Germline lookup yields CDR1 SGHRS and CDR2 YFSETQ. The CDR3 sequence is 15 residues long. J was trimmed by 6 bases and V by 4 bases; bases with no gene match: 8. The CDR3 protein is CASSATGTGGAEQYF. The CDR3 bases are TGCGCCAGCAGCGCAACCGGGACAGGGGGCGCCGAGCAGTACTTC.

This clone was counted once. In DNA form, the CDR3 reads TGTGCCAGCAGTACCGGACAGGGGGCCTACGAGCAGTACTTC. Its translation: CASSTGQGAYEQYF. J is TRBJ2-7 and V is TRBV6-5; 10 bases are shared with TRBD1. Germline loops: CDR1 MNHEY, CDR2 SVGAGI. V lost 5 bases, J lost 2 bases, and 3 bases stayed unmatched. CDR3 length equals 14 residues.

The rearrangement links TRBV30 to TRBJ1-2; 7 nucleotides match TRBD1. The CDR3 totals 15 residues. V lost 3 bases to trimming and J lost 1 base; unmatched junction nucleotides: 8. Germline loops: CDR1 GTSNPN, CDR2 SVGIG (reference sequence). CDR3 sequence (DNA): TGTGCCTGGAGGGTTCCGGGACAGCATAACTATGGCTACACCTTC. Its protein is CAWRVPGQHNYGYTF. The full variable domain, with the rest looked up from reference TRBV30 and TRBJ1-2, is SQTIHQWPATLVQPVGSPLSLECTVEGTSNPNLYWYRQAAGRGLQLLFYSVGIGQISSEVPQNLSASRPQDRQFILSSKKLLLSDSGFYLCAWRVPGQHNYGYTFGSGTRLTVV.

This clone was recorded a few times. This chain joins TRBV10-2 and TRBJ1-2; D possibly corresponds to TRBD1 (6 bases). This CDR3 has 17 amino acids. Germline assignment: CDR1 WSHSY and CDR2 SAAADI. The germline V and J ends were trimmed by 3 bases and 0 bases, with 17 bases remaining between them. CDR3 in amino acids: CASSDLGAEYANYGYTF. The DNA of the CDR3 is TGCGCCAGCAGTGATCTGGGGGCAGAGTATGCTAACTATGGCTACACCTTC.

In DNA form, the CDR3 reads TGTGCCAGCTGCCCGACGGGAGCGGGAGGATCCGGGGAGCTGTTTTTT. As protein: CASCPTGAGGSGELFF. The chain recombines TRBV18 with TRBJ2-2; TRBD2 matches 9 bases. V was clipped by 7 bases and J by 6 bases; unmatched bases: 12. The V gene's germline CDR1 is KGHSH and CDR2 LQKENI. This CDR3 region has 16 residues.

The J gene is TRBJ1-5, the V gene TRBV2, with D possibly being TRBD1 (5 bases). Germline CDR1 and CDR2: SNHLY and FYNNEI. The V end was cut by 5 bases, the J end by 1 base, with 6 bases between. This CDR3 is built from 13 residues. CDR3 protein: CASSRQSNQPQHF. DNA for the CDR3: TGTGCCAGCAGTAGACAGAGCAATCAGCCCCAGCATTTT.

The chain employs TRBV28 and TRBJ2-5; D possibly corresponds to TRBD1 (7 bases). Deletions cut 5 bases from V and 5 bases from J, with 15 bases between. The germline CDR1 and CDR2 sequences are MDHEN and SYDVKM. There are 14 residues in the CDR3. The CDR3 nucleotides read TGTGCCAGCAGTGCGGGACAGACCCGGGAGACCCAGTACTTC. Protein: CASSAGQTRETQYF. The full variable domain, with the rest looked up from reference TRBV28 and TRBJ2-5, is DVKVTQSSRYLVKRTGEKVFLECVQDMDHENMFWYRQDPGLGLRLIYFSYDVKMKEKGDIPEGYSVSREKKERFSLILESASTNQTSMYLCASSAGQTRETQYFGPGTRLLVL.

The chain joins TRBV18 to TRBJ1-4, with 9 bases that match TRBD1. The CDR3 has 15 residues. V gave up 4 bases and J gave up 7 bases; unmatched junction bases: 7. CDR1 and CDR2 from the germline V gene are KGHSH and LQKENI. CDR3 protein: CASSLSGTGSEKLFF. The CDR3 DNA is TGTGCCAGCTCACTGTCCGGGACAGGGTCTGAAAAACTGTTTTTT.